One sample yielded the 6 T cell receptor beta chains listed below, sequenced in a study of Tregs in tolerant kidney transplant recipients (dated by TCRdb to the late 2010s). This specimen's time point label, per the study, means: blood sample drawn before combined kidney and bone marrow transplant. The library was generated by the immunoSEQ multiplex PCR assay. TCRdb took over this immuneACCESS table, retaining in-frame rearrangements with V and J assigned. Such tables are incomplete; in checked studies, under half of the missing clones stem from an unresolved V gene, and the remainder is unexplained. The sample contains about 110,000 clones, nearly 90% of them found a single time. The ten largest clonotypes hold about 0.31% of the sample. Sequencing used CD4+ T cells from blood, obtained before the transplant. The origin of the receptors is a human donor who received a combined kidney and bone marrow transplant.

This clone was seen only once. This rearrangement joins TRBV29-1 to TRBJ2-7, with D unclear. Germline CDR1 and CDR2: SQVTM and ANQGSEA. CDR3 length equals 11 residues. V lost 7 bases to trimming and J lost 0 bases, with 7 bases between them. The CDR3 loop reads CSAAVSYEQYF. The CDR3 nucleotides read TGCAGCGCCGCGGTCTCCTACGAGCAGTACTTC.

J is TRBJ1-5 and V is TRBV7-9; D not resolved. The germline V and J ends were trimmed by 1 base and 6 bases, with 10 bases remaining between them. CDR1 and CDR2 from the germline V gene are SEHNR and FQNEAQ (reference sequence). The CDR3 has 14 residues. CDR3 DNA sequence: TGTGCCAGCAGCTTAGACCGGGAGGGTCAGCCCCAGCATTTT. Translated, it gives CASSLDREGQPQHF.

The gene calls are TRBV5-1 and TRBJ2-5; 11 nucleotides match TRBD2. Trimming took 0 bases from V and 5 from J; bases not matched to a gene: 6. The germline CDR1 and CDR2 sequences are SGHRS and YFSETQ. This CDR3 is 16 amino acids long. Here the CDR3 reads CASSLGSSGGSETQYF. The CDR3 bases are TGCGCCAGCAGCTTGGGGTCTAGCGGGGGGTCGGAGACCCAGTACTTC.

The V gene is TRBV19, the J gene TRBJ2-1; tentatively, D is TRBD2 (6 bases). The CDR3 is 16 amino acids. Germline assignment: CDR1 LNHDA and CDR2 SQIVND (reference sequence). V lost 4 bases, J lost 9 bases, and 22 bases lay in between. CDR3 sequence: CASSTGAAGPTGEQFF. The CDR3 nucleotides are TGTGCCAGTAGTACCGGGGCAGCGGGCCCTACAGGTGAGCAGTTCTTC.

J is TRBJ2-7 and V is TRBV11-2, with D possibly matching TRBD1 (6 bases). The length of the CDR3 is 12 residues. With 8 bases removed from V and 2 bases from J, the gap between germline ends came to 10 bases. CDR1 is SGHAT, CDR2 FQNNGV, per germline. CDR3 nucleotide sequence: TGTGCCAGCGGAAGACAGGCCTACGAGCAGTACTTC. Protein sequence: CASGRQAYEQYF. Complete variable domain (other parts from reference TRBV11-2 and TRBJ2-7): EAGVAQSPRYKIIEKRQSVAFWCNPISGHATLYWYQQILGQGPKLLIQFQNNGVVDDSQLPKDRFSAERLKGVDSTLKIQPAKLEDSAVYLCASGRQAYEQYFGPGTRLTVT.

The chain employs TRBV15 and TRBJ1-3; TRBD1 agrees at 7 bases. This CDR3 is built from 14 residues. J lost 1 base, V lost 5 bases, and 2 bases had no gene match. CDR1 LNHNV and CDR2 YYDKDF come from the germline V gene (reference sequence). CDR3 sequence (DNA): TGTGCCACCAGCGCAGGGGGGTCTGGAAACACCATATATTTT. Translating gives CATSAGGSGNTIYF.